These 8 T cell receptor beta chains share one sample of origin, sequenced in a study of T cells after posttransplantation cyclophosphamide. Cells defined as naive were viable CD3+CD4+ or CD3+CD8+ and CCR7+CD45RA+CD45RO-CD95-CD27+CD28+. Data came from immunoSEQ multiplex PCR; TCRdb stores just in-frame clones and leaves some out. The sample lists under 10,000 clones; 95% to 98% were seen once. Source material: naive CD4+ T cells sorted from PBMCs. The origin of the receptors is a woman in her sixties or seventies in good health, CMV-negative, and a related stem cell transplant donor.

The chain employs TRBV28 and TRBJ2-7, with 9 bases lining up with TRBD1. This CDR3 region has 15 residues. The V gene's germline CDR1 is MDHEN and CDR2 SYDVKM. V lost 3 bases and J lost 3; bases outside the gene matches: 6. The CDR3 spells CASSFGGTGSYEQYV. The CDR3 nucleotides read TGTGCCAGCAGTTTCGGCGGGACAGGGAGCTACGAGCAGTACGTC.

The V and J genes are TRBV4-1 and TRBJ1-4; TRBD1 matches at 7 bases. The CDR3 is 15 amino acids. The J segment lost 5 bases and the V segment lost 0 bases, leaving 3 bases of the junction unmatched. From germline, CDR1 is MGHRA and CDR2 YSYEKL. CDR3 in DNA: TGCGCCAGCAGCCAAGAACGGACAGGAAATGAAAAACTGTTTTTT. It yields the protein CASSQERTGNEKLFF.

This chain uses TRBV6-1 with TRBJ1-5; TRBD1 aligns across 8 bases. Looked up from germline, CDR1 is MNHNS and CDR2 is SASEGT. The CDR3 totals 14 residues. V dropped 7 bases and J dropped 7; count of bases not matched to a gene: 9. CDR3 region: CASIPGQGDQPQHF. As DNA, the CDR3 is TGTGCCAGCATCCCCGGACAGGGCGACCAGCCCCAGCATTTT.

The V and J genes are TRBV30 and TRBJ2-3; 10 nucleotides agree with TRBD2. This CDR3 is 15 amino acids long. The V segment lost 2 bases and the J segment 6 bases; nucleotides outside the gene matches: 8. Germline CDR1 reads GTSNPN; CDR2 reads SVGIG (reference sequence). The CDR3 region is CAWSKLAGRGDTQYF. DNA for the CDR3: TGTGCCTGGAGTAAACTAGCGGGGAGGGGGGATACGCAGTATTTT.

V and J are TRBV6-5 and TRBJ1-1; D uncertain. The CDR3 covers 13 residues. Trimming pared 2 bases from V and 5 bases from J, leaving 9 bases between. The germline CDR1 and CDR2 sequences are MNHEY and SVGAGI. The CDR3 reads CASSYTPLTEAFF. CDR3 in DNA: TGTGCCAGCAGTTACACACCTTTAACTGAAGCTTTCTTT.

The rearrangement joins TRBV5-1 to TRBJ2-6; 8 bases map to TRBD1. Trimming at V came to 0 bases and at J to 0 bases, leaving 2 bases not matched to a gene. This CDR3 region has 17 residues. The germline gives CDR1 SGHRS, CDR2 YFSETQ. The CDR3 sequence is CASSLAGTGSGANVLTF. The CDR3 DNA reads as TGCGCCAGCAGCTTGGCCGGGACAGGCTCTGGGGCCAACGTCCTGACTTTC.

The J gene is TRBJ1-1, the V gene TRBV7-2, with 10 nucleotides matching TRBD1. The ends lost 1 base at V and 7 bases at J; junction bases unmatched: 6. CDR3 size: 15 residues. Per germline, CDR1 SGHTA and CDR2 FQGNSA. In DNA form, the CDR3 reads TGTGCCAGCAGCTTAGGACAGGGGGCGCTCGGTGAAGCTTTCTTT. It codes for CASSLGQGALGEAFF.

The chain joins TRBV15 to TRBJ1-4; the D gene is possibly TRBD1 (6 bases). V lost 5 bases to trimming and J lost 3 bases, with 13 bases between them. In germline, CDR1 is LNHNV, CDR2 YYDKDF (reference sequence). There are 15 residues in the CDR3. The CDR3: CATSSRGAANEKLFF. In nucleotides, the CDR3 is TGTGCCACCAGCTCCAGGGGCGCGGCTAATGAAAAACTGTTTTTT.